The clone carrying this TCR beta chain was detected only a few times. Its antigen is not known. Germline-derived CDR1 and CDR2 are SNHLY and FYNNEI. The CDR3 loop spans 14 amino acids. Trimming removed 8 bases at V and 5 bases at J, with 18 bases between. This record comes from a study of a mutant IDH1 vaccine in newly diagnosed glioma. Turning to the study itself: Vaccine administration was initiated 4-6 weeks following radiotherapy alone, or with temozolomide cycles. Week 35 brought visit V12, which was followed by visit V13 at week 47.

The data were produced by immunoSEQ multiplex PCR, yet TCRdb's version contains in-frame clones alone and is incomplete. The sample holds tens of thousands of clones, 83% seen once. Specified time point: week 47, end of study. In every dose of vaccine, 300 ug of mutant IDH1 20-mer peptide was given alongside topical imiquimod. Tumors from donors were new WHO grade 3 or 4 IDH1-mutant astrocytomas with ATRX loss. The sequenced sample was PBMCs, obtained from a glioma patient whose treatment included an IDH1 peptide vaccine. The sequence derives from a woman aged 45-59 years with glioma. The rearrangement links TRBV2 to TRBJ2-5, with D perhaps matching TRBD1 or TRBD2 (5 bases each). CDR3 region: CASGPRDVGETQYF. The CDR3 DNA reads TGTGCCAGCGGGCCCCGGGACGTCGGGGAGACCCAGTACTTC.